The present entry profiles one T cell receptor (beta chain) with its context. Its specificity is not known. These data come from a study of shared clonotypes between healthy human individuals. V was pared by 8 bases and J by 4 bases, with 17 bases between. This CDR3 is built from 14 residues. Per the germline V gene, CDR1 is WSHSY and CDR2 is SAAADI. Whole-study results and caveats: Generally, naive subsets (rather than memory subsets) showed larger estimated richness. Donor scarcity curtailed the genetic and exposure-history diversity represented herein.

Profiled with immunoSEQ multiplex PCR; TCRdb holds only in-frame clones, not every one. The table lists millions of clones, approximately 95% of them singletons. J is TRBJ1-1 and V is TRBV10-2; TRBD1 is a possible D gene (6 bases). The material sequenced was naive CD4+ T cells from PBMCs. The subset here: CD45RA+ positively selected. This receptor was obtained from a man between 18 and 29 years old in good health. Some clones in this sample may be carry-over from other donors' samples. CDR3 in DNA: TGCGCCAGCGGGGGGGGGCTGGAGGGCACTGAAGCTTTCTTT. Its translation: CASGGGLEGTEAFF.